The clone carrying this T cell receptor beta chain was counted at least ten times. These data come from a study of CD8+CD57+ T cells in acquired aplastic anemia. Study-level information: There were 9.5 million to 13 million reads, on average, for CD4+ cells from healthy donors.

This CDR3 has 12 residues. The germline CDR1 and CDR2 sequences are SGHDN and FVKESK. The ends were cut back, 4 bases at V and 0 bases at J, with 3 bases in the middle. TCR beta VDJ combinations and CDR3 sequences were profiled from genomic DNA. One entry per CDR3 protein, called by TCRdb with MiXCR from the reads. This sample yields approximately 160,000 distinct CDR3 sequences, of which around 45% are seen a single time; over 0.95% belongs to the top ten. The source of this sequence is a human donor in good health. Sequenced: sorted CD4+, CD8+, or CD8+CD57+ T cells (not recorded which) from PBMCs. The gene calls are TRBV14 and TRBJ1-1; no clear D gene. The DNA for the CDR3 is TGTGCCAGCAGCCGAATGAACACTGAAGCTTTCTTT. Its protein product is CASSRMNTEAFF. The complete variable domain, with remaining parts taken from reference TRBV14 and TRBJ1-1, reads EAGVTQFPSHSVIEKGQTVTLRCDPISGHDNLYWYRRVMGKEIKFLLHFVKESKQDESGMPNNRFLAERTGGTYSTLKVQPAELEDSGVYFCASSRMNTEAFFGQGTRLTVV.